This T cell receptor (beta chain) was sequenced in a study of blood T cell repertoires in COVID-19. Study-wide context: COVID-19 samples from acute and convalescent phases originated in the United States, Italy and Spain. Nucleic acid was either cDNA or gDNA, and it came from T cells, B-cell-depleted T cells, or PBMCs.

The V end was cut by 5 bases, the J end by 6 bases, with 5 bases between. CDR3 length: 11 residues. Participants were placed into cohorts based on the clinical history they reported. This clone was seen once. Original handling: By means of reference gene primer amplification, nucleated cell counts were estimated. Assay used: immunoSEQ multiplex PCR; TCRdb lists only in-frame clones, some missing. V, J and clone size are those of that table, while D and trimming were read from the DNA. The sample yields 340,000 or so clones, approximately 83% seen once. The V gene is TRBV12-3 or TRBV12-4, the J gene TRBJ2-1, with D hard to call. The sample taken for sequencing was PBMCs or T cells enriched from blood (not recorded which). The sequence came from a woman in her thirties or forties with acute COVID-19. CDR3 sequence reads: CASSPGNEQFF. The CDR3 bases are TGTGCCAGCAGTCCGGGCAATGAGCAGTTCTTC.